Each of the 22 T cell receptor beta chains below was sequenced from the same sample in a study of blood T cell repertoires in COVID-19. TCRdb's copy holds only in-frame clones and misses some; the assay was immunoSEQ multiplex PCR. The sample has about 80,000 clones; around 80% are singletons. Specimen: peripheral blood. These receptor sequences come from a man older than 75 with acute or convalescent COVID-19.

The chain combines TRBV12-3 or TRBV12-4 with TRBJ2-7; tentatively, D is TRBD2 (5 bases). This CDR3 region has 12 residues. V shed 3 bases and J shed 2 bases, with 5 bases lying between them. The CDR3 spells CASSFGAYEQYF. The CDR3, as DNA: TGTGCCAGCAGTTTCGGGGCCTACGAGCAGTACTTC.

This rearrangement joins TRBV11-3 to TRBJ1-1; D may be TRBD1 (5 bases). Germline V lookup: CDR1 SGHNT, CDR2 YENEEA. The CDR3 runs to 16 residues. The germline V and J ends were trimmed by 1 base and 2 bases, with 14 bases remaining between them. CDR3 in DNA: TGTGCCAGCAGCTTAGGTTACGGTGGGGCAAACACTGAAGCTTTCTTT. This sequence encodes CASSLGYGGANTEAFF. The complete variable domain, with remaining parts taken from reference TRBV11-3 and TRBJ1-1, reads EAGVVQSPRYKIIEKKQPVAFWCNPISGHNTLYWYLQNLGQGPELLIRYENEEAVDDSQLPKDRFSAERLKGVDSTLKIQPAELGDSAVYLCASSLGYGGANTEAFFGQGTRLTVV.

The chain is built from TRBV10-3 and TRBJ2-3; 12 bases line up with TRBD1. Germline values: CDR1 ENHRY, CDR2 SYGVKD. The CDR3 runs 18 residues. J was trimmed by 3 bases and V by 4 bases; bases with no gene match: 11. CDR3 loop: CAISGPGTGGVSTDTQYF. Written as DNA, the CDR3 is TGTGCCATCAGTGGCCCCGGGACAGGGGGCGTTAGTACAGATACGCAGTATTTT.

The count of this clone is one. The genes are TRBV19 and TRBJ2-7; D is possibly TRBD2 (6 bases). The CDR3 consists of 11 residues. V lost 5 bases and J lost 6, with 8 bases in between. From germline, CDR1 is LNHDA and CDR2 SQIVND (reference sequence). For the CDR3, the DNA is TGTGCCAGTAGTCGGGGGTTCGAGCAGTACTTC. It encodes CASSRGFEQYF.

The chain employs TRBV19 and TRBJ1-1; the D gene is possibly TRBD1 (6 bases). CDR3 length: 14 residues. CDR1 is LNHDA, CDR2 SQIVND, per germline (reference sequence). Trimming took 8 bases from V and 0 from J, leaving 13 bases between them. CDR3 sequence (DNA): TGTGCCAGTGCCTTACAGGGTATGAACACTGAAGCTTTCTTT. It translates to CASALQGMNTEAFF.

The chain joins TRBV19 to TRBJ2-3; possible D gene TRBD2, 6 bases. The CDR3 is 16 amino acids. The V and J ends lost 5 bases and 0 bases respectively, with 15 bases between them. Germline CDR1 LNHDA, CDR2 SQIVND (reference sequence). The CDR3 region has the DNA TGTGCCAGTAGTCCCGTAGCGGAGACTAGCACAGATACGCAGTATTTT. This encodes CASSPVAETSTDTQYF. The entire variable domain, with the rest obtained from reference TRBV19 and TRBJ2-3, is as follows: DGGITQSPKYLFRKEGQNVTLSCEQNLNHDAMYWYRQDPGQGLRLIYYSQIVNDFQKGDIAEGYSVSREKKESFPLTVTSAQKNPTAFYLCASSPVAETSTDTQYFGPGTRLTVL.

This chain connects TRBV9 to TRBJ2-2; 9 nucleotides line up with TRBD2. The CDR3 is made up of 15 amino acids. Germline V gene lookup returns CDR1 SGDLS and CDR2 YYNGEE. Trimming took 2 bases from V and 1 from J; bases not matched to a gene: 0. The DNA of the CDR3 is TGTGCCAGCAGCGTTAGCGGGGGGAACACCGGGGAGCTGTTTTTT. Its protein product is CASSVSGGNTGELFF.

V is TRBV6-2 or TRBV6-3 and J is TRBJ1-5; D may be TRBD1 (5 bases). Trimming cost V 6 bases and J 2 bases, with 14 bases left between them. CDR1 and CDR2 from the germline V gene are MNHEY and SVGEGT. The CDR3 is made up of 15 amino acids. The chain's CDR3 is CASSPTPQGNQPQHF. The CDR3 DNA follows: TGTGCCAGCAGCCCCACACCACAGGGCAATCAGCCCCAGCATTTT.

V usage is TRBV7-9 and J usage is TRBJ2-7; D is unresolved. Trimming took off 2 bases at V and 6 bases at J, with 8 bases between the two ends. This CDR3 is built from 12 residues. The germline gives CDR1 SEHNR, CDR2 FQNEAQ (reference sequence). The chain's CDR3 is CASSLTQIEQYF. DNA of the CDR3: TGTGCCAGCAGCTTAACGCAGATCGAGCAGTACTTC.

J is TRBJ1-2 and V is TRBV29-1; 7 bases agree with TRBD1. The germline V gene encodes CDR1 SQVTM and CDR2 ANQGSEA. There are 13 residues in the CDR3. V was pared by 4 bases and J by 2 bases, with 4 bases of the junction left unmatched. The CDR3 loop reads CSVAQGENYGYTF. In DNA form, the CDR3 reads TGCAGCGTTGCGCAGGGGGAGAACTATGGCTACACCTTC.

The rearrangement uses TRBV15 and TRBJ2-3; 7 positions agree with TRBD1. The CDR3 is made up of 17 amino acids. Germline CDR1 LNHNV, CDR2 YYDKDF (reference sequence). After removal of 0 bases from V and 0 bases from J, the junction contained 6 bases not matched to a gene. The CDR3 DNA reads as TGTGCCACCAGCAGAGATAAGGGGGCCCTGAGCACAGATACGCAGTATTTT. This encodes CATSRDKGALSTDTQYF.

The rearrangement uses TRBV2 and TRBJ2-7; 7 bases agree with TRBD1. The J segment lost 7 bases and the V segment lost 0 bases, leaving 3 bases of the junction unmatched. Per the germline V gene, CDR1 is SNHLY and CDR2 is FYNNEI. CDR3 length: 13 residues. The CDR3 sequence: CASSEARQGEQYF. For the CDR3, the DNA is TGTGCCAGCAGTGAAGCCCGACAGGGTGAGCAGTACTTC.

The chain carries TRBV6-6 and TRBJ1-5; TRBD1 is a possible D gene (5 bases). Trimming took 5 bases from V and 0 from J, leaving 17 bases between them. CDR3 length equals 17 residues. Germline-derived CDR1 and CDR2 are MNHNY and SVGAGI (reference sequence). As DNA, the CDR3 is TGTGCCAGCAGTCCCCGATGGGGCAGGGATAGCAATCAGCCCCAGCATTTT. This translates into CASSPRWGRDSNQPQHF.

The chain uses TRBV27 and TRBJ1-1; D unresolved. Trimming pared 6 bases from V and 2 bases from J, leaving 19 bases between. Germline V gene data show CDR1 as MNHEY and CDR2 as SMNVEV (reference sequence). The CDR3 extends over 16 amino acids. The CDR3 region has the DNA TGTGCCAGCAGGAGGGCCGGCCCCTCCTCAAACACTGAAGCTTTCTTT. This sequence encodes CASRRAGPSSNTEAFF.

About this clone: The same CDR3 also results from other DNA sequences found in this sample. The rearrangement joins TRBV6-5 to TRBJ1-2; 11 nucleotides agree with TRBD1. The CDR3 has 15 residues. Germline V gene sequence: CDR1 MNHEY, CDR2 SVGAGI. V lost 4 bases and J lost 3; bases outside the gene matches: 4. DNA of the CDR3: TGTGCCAGCAGTTCGCCGGGACAGGGGGACTATGGCTACACCTTC. Its protein is CASSSPGQGDYGYTF.

The rearrangement joins TRBV24-1 to TRBJ2-3; a possible D gene is TRBD2 (6 bases). Germline loops: CDR1 KGHDR, CDR2 SFDVKD. Trimming cost V 7 bases and J 4 bases, with 29 bases left between them. This CDR3 region has 19 residues. The CDR3 nucleotides are TGTGCCACCAGCCCACCCCGCCGGGGGATTTATCAGGGTGCAGATACGCAGTATTTT. This translates into CATSPPRRGIYQGADTQYF.

The chain joins TRBV11-3 to TRBJ2-2; a possible D gene is TRBD2 (7 bases). Trimming removed 6 bases from V and 5 bases from J, with 16 bases in between. Germline V gene lookup returns CDR1 SGHNT and CDR2 YENEEA. This CDR3 region has 15 residues. CDR3 sequence: CASSSLGGRTGELFF. Written as DNA, the CDR3 is TGTGCCAGCAGTTCCTTGGGGGGGCGAACCGGGGAGCTGTTTTTT. The complete variable domain, with remaining parts taken from reference TRBV11-3 and TRBJ2-2, reads EAGVVQSPRYKIIEKKQPVAFWCNPISGHNTLYWYLQNLGQGPELLIRYENEEAVDDSQLPKDRFSAERLKGVDSTLKIQPAELGDSAVYLCASSSLGGRTGELFFGEGSRLTVL.

This chain joins TRBV6-5 and TRBJ1-2, with 8 bases identical to TRBD1. There are 15 residues in the CDR3. Losses at the gene ends were 5 bases for V and 6 bases for J; bases not matched to a gene: 11. Germline V lookup: CDR1 MNHEY, CDR2 SVGAGI. The DNA for the CDR3 is TGTGCCAGCAGTACACTCGCCGGGACAGGAGATGGCTACACCTTC. Translated, it gives CASSTLAGTGDGYTF.

This chain links TRBV10-1 with TRBJ2-5, with 8 bases lining up with TRBD2. Looked up from germline, CDR1 is WNHNN and CDR2 is SYGVQD (reference sequence). This CDR3 has 14 residues. Trimming at V came to 2 bases and at J to 5 bases, leaving 4 bases not matched to a gene. CDR3 region: CASSEAGGRETQYF. The CDR3 DNA is TGCGCCAGCAGTGAGGCGGGGGGTAGGGAGACCCAGTACTTC.

The J gene is TRBJ1-4, the V gene TRBV2, with D unclear. Germline V gene sequence: CDR1 SNHLY, CDR2 FYNNEI. This CDR3 region has 14 residues. V dropped 2 bases and J dropped 8 bases, with 12 bases sitting between them. CDR3: CASSERGGREKLFF. The CDR3 bases are TGTGCCAGCAGTGAACGGGGTGGTAGGGAAAAACTGTTTTTT.

The J gene is TRBJ2-7, the V gene TRBV27; the D gene is possibly TRBD2 (7 bases). V was clipped by 6 bases and J by 3 bases, with 18 bases between them. In germline, CDR1 is MNHEY, CDR2 SMNVEV (reference sequence). CDR3 length: 15 residues. This chain's CDR3 is CASSIYGGQDYEQYF. CDR3 nucleotide sequence: TGTGCCAGCAGCATTTACGGGGGGCAAGACTACGAGCAGTACTTC.

This sequence joins TRBV27 and TRBJ2-7; 9 bases match TRBD1. Germline values: CDR1 MNHEY, CDR2 SMNVEV (reference sequence). There are 14 residues in the CDR3. V gave up 7 bases and J gave up 0 bases; unmatched junction bases: 4. The DNA of the CDR3 is TGTGCCAGCAACCGGGGACAGGGCTCCTACGAGCAGTACTTC. Translation gives CASNRGQGSYEQYF.